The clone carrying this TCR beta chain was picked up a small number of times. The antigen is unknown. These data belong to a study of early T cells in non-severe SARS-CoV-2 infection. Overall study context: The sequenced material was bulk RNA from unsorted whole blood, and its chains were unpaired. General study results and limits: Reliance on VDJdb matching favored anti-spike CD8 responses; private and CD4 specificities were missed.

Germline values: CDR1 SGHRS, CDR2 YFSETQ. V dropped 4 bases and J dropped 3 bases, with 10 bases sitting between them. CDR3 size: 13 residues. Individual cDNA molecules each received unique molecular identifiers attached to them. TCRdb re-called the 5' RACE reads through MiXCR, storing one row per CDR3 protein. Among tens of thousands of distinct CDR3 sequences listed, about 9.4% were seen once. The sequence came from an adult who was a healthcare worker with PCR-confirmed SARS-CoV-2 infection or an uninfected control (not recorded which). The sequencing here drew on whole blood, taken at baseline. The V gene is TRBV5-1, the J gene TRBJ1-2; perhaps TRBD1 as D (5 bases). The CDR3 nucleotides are TGCGCCAGCAGCGGGACGCTTGACTATGGCTACACCTTC. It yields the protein CASSGTLDYGYTF.